The clone carrying this T cell receptor (beta chain) has just a few counts. Its antigen is unknown. Method: immunoSEQ multiplex PCR; TCRdb's copy keeps in-frame clones and lacks some. Of fewer than 75,000 clones in the sample, about 74% are singletons; the top ten hold about 2%. Looked up from germline, CDR1 is MNHNY and CDR2 is SVGAGI (reference sequence). The V and J ends lost 7 bases and 4 bases respectively, with 19 bases between them. This CDR3 is built from 15 residues. When around 10 days of culture had elapsed, CD4+ T cells were isolated. This record comes from a study of vaccination effects on CD4 cells after COVID-19. Background on the study: It was two doses of either the BNT162b2 or mRNA-1273 vaccine that participants received. With approximately 11 ug/ml peptides and roughly 9.3 IU/ml IL-2, some 2 million PBMC per well were cultured. The study, taken as a whole, reports: The study found marked clonal contraction of infection- and vaccine-induced clones late after vaccination. Only a single clone (1 of 255 vaccine-induced clones in healthy vaccinees) cross-reacted with common cold coronaviruses.

This sequence was found in a human donor who received a COVID-19 vaccine. This specimen was CD4+ T cells from PBMCs cultured without peptide, taken before COVID-19 vaccination. The gene calls are TRBV6-6 and TRBJ1-2; the D gene is possibly TRBD1 (5 bases). The CDR3 DNA sequence: TGTGCCAGCACTACTAAAGGAGACAGTCTCTATGGCTACACCTTC. Residues: CASTTKGDSLYGYTF.